These 25 T cell receptor beta chains originate from one sample sequenced in a study of CXCR3-negative and CXCR3-positive naive CD8 T cells (dated by TCRdb to about 2019). This sample was sequenced with a NextSeq 550. The Human TCR Profiling Kit (MiLaboratory) was used to prepare UMI-labeled 5' RACE TRB cDNA libraries. The reads went through TCRdb reprocessing, and each CDR3 protein sequence gets one entry with no DNA. This sample's records show about 62,000 distinct CDR3 sequences. Jointly, the top ten make up 4.3% of the sample. The sample comprised naive CXCR3- CD8+ T cells from blood. What the cell subset or site label conveys for this sample: CD45RO-CCR7+CD27+CD95- naive CD8+ T cells lacking CXCR3 (TNR3-). These receptors all stem from a human donor in good health. Some clones in this sample may be carry-over from other donors' samples.

The V call is TRBV5-1, the J call TRBJ2-7; TCRdb outputs TRBD1, but without DNA this stays unchecked. CDR1 and CDR2 from the germline V gene are SGHRS and YFSETQ. CDR3 length equals 13 residues. This chain's CDR3 is CASSLGTDYEQYF.

This clonotype is classed as medium-sized by frequency. The rearrangement joins TRBV6-5 to TRBJ2-3; TCRdb names TRBD1, which stays unverified in the absence of DNA. Germline V gives CDR1 MNHEY, CDR2 SVGAGI. The CDR3 covers 12 residues. This chain's CDR3 is CASSYQGHTQYF.

The rearrangement joins TRBV27 to TRBJ2-2; TCRdb names TRBD1, which stays unverified in the absence of DNA. Germline CDR1 reads MNHEY; CDR2 reads SMNVEV (reference sequence). The CDR3 is 16 amino acids. The CDR3 is CASSLGSPDTAGELFF.

This chain connects TRBV29-1 to TRBJ1-1; TCRdb gives TRBD1 as the D gene, but with no DNA this cannot be confirmed. From germline, CDR1 is SQVTM and CDR2 ANQGSEA. This CDR3 is 11 amino acids long. CDR3 sequence reads: CSVGGPTEAFF.

The gene calls are TRBV12-3 or TRBV12-4 and TRBJ1-4; TCRdb calls TRBD1, which cannot be checked without DNA. The CDR3 spans 14 residues. The CDR3 reads CASSADRVNEKLFF.

The chain joins TRBV11-3 to TRBJ2-7; TCRdb's D gene call, TRBD2, goes unchecked for lack of DNA. The CDR3 sequence is 15 residues long. Per germline, CDR1 SGHNT and CDR2 YENEEA. CDR3 sequence reads: CASSPPLAGLEEQYF.

The V and J genes are TRBV29-1 and TRBJ2-2; absent DNA, TCRdb's TRBD2 call cannot be checked. The length of the CDR3 is 14 residues. CDR1 and CDR2 from the germline V gene are SQVTM and ANQGSEA. The CDR3 reads CSVERDANTGELFF.

J is TRBJ2-7 and V is TRBV15; checking the TCRdb D call of TRBD1 is not possible without DNA. CDR3 length: 13 residues. The germline gives CDR1 LNHNV, CDR2 YYDKDF (reference sequence). CDR3 protein: CATAAFAGSEQYF.

The genes are TRBV7-9 and TRBJ1-1. The CDR3 contains 15 residues. CDR1 is SEHNR and CDR2 is FQNEAQ in the germline V gene (reference sequence). The CDR3 reads CASSAIGAWDTEAFF.

This chain joins TRBV20-1 and TRBJ1-6; as DNA is missing, the TRBD1 call by TCRdb cannot be tested. The CDR3 has 14 residues. CDR1 is DFQATT, CDR2 SNEGSKA, per germline (reference sequence). CDR3 sequence reads: CSAPEDRGFSPLHF.

This chain links TRBV13 with TRBJ1-1; TCRdb calls TRBD1, which cannot be checked without DNA. The germline V gene has CDR1 PRHDT and CDR2 FYEKMQ (reference sequence). CDR3 length equals 15 residues. Here the CDR3 reads CASSFLGRGDTEAFF.

This clonotype is classed as medium-sized by frequency. CDR3 residues: CSGRDRGGQETQYF. The chain employs TRBV29-1 and TRBJ2-5; with no DNA, the TCRdb D assignment of TRBD1 cannot be verified. Germline V lookup: CDR1 SQVTM, CDR2 ANQGSEA. This CDR3 contains 14 residues.

CDR3 protein: CASSPLGGDLSPYEQYF. The rearrangement uses TRBV5-1 and TRBJ2-7; TCRdb lists TRBD1, though no DNA is available to test this call. The CDR3 totals 17 residues. The germline CDR1 and CDR2 sequences are SGHRS and YFSETQ.

The CDR3 region is CASSPGLLSYNEQFF. V and J are TRBV7-6 and TRBJ2-1; without DNA, the TCRdb call of TRBD2 cannot be checked. Germline lookup yields CDR1 SGHVS and CDR2 FNYEAQ. The CDR3 runs to 15 residues.

V gene TRBV28 combines with J gene TRBJ2-1; the D call of TRBD2 rests on TCRdb alone, since no DNA is present to check it. Germline values: CDR1 MDHEN, CDR2 SYDVKM. There are 19 residues in the CDR3. CDR3 loop: CASTNPGLAGSSSYNEQFF. Combining the CDR3 with reference TRBV28 and TRBJ2-1 gives the whole variable domain DVKVTQSSRYLVKRTGEKVFLECVQDMDHENMFWYRQDPGLGLRLIYFSYDVKMKEKGDIPEGYSVSREKKERFSLILESASTNQTSMYLCASTNPGLAGSSSYNEQFFGPGTRLTVL.

V gene TRBV7-9 combines with J gene TRBJ2-7. In germline, CDR1 is SEHNR, CDR2 FQNEAQ (reference sequence). The CDR3 loop spans 16 amino acids. Here the CDR3 reads CASSLAAGLFSTEQYF.

This sequence joins TRBV2 and TRBJ1-2. The V gene's germline CDR1 is SNHLY and CDR2 FYNNEI. The CDR3 length is 14 residues. The CDR3 spells CASTLPESYYGYTF.

The V call is TRBV20-1, the J call TRBJ2-3; TCRdb gives TRBD2 as the D gene, but with no DNA this cannot be confirmed. Per germline, CDR1 DFQATT and CDR2 SNEGSKA (reference sequence). The CDR3 runs 16 residues. CDR3 sequence reads: CSARQGEGPSTDTQYF.

The chain is built from TRBV27 and TRBJ1-2; TCRdb indicates TRBD1, and absent DNA this call remains unverified. The length of the CDR3 is 12 residues. The germline V gene encodes CDR1 MNHEY and CDR2 SMNVEV (reference sequence). The CDR3 region is CASWGGNYGYTF.

J is TRBJ2-1 and V is TRBV29-1; the D gene TCRdb calls, TRBD2, cannot be checked with no DNA. The CDR3 is 13 amino acids. Germline loops: CDR1 SQVTM, CDR2 ANQGSEA. This CDR3 reads CSVTSGRAPEQFF.

V and J are TRBV7-9 and TRBJ2-7; TCRdb's D call, TRBD2, is unchecked because there is no DNA. The germline gives CDR1 SEHNR, CDR2 FQNEAQ (reference sequence). The CDR3 extends over 14 amino acids. CDR3 loop: CASSPRDFAYEQYF.

The V and J genes are TRBV4-1 and TRBJ2-7. The CDR3 covers 13 residues. The germline CDR1 and CDR2 sequences are MGHRA and YSYEKL. The CDR3 spells CASSQIDGYEQYF.

The chain links TRBV20-1 to TRBJ2-7; TCRdb selects TRBD1, and the lack of DNA leaves this call unchecked. This CDR3 has 14 amino acids. The germline CDR1 and CDR2 sequences are DFQATT and SNEGSKA (reference sequence). CDR3 residues: CSAEGRGVPYEQYF.

The genes are TRBV3-1 and TRBJ1-1; TCRdb's D call of TRBD1 is untestable without DNA. CDR3 size: 15 residues. CDR1 and CDR2 (germline): LGHDT, YNNKEL (reference sequence). The CDR3 is CASSHLTGYYTEAFF.

The chain carries TRBV7-8 and TRBJ1-1; TCRdb's D call of TRBD1 is untestable without DNA. The CDR3 is 16 amino acids. CDR1 is SGHVS, CDR2 FQNEAQ, per germline. The chain's CDR3 is CASTFGAEMKNTEAFF.